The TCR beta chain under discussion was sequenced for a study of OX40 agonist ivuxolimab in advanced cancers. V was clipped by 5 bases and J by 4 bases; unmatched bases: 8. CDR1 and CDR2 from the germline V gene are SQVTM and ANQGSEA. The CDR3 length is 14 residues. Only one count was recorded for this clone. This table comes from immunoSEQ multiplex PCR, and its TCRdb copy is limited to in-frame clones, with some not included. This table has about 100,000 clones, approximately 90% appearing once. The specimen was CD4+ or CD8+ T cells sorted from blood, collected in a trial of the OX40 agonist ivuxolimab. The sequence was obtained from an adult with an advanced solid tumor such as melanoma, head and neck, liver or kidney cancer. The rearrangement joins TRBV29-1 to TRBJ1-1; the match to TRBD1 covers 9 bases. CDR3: CSVSTGGRGTEAFF. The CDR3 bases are TGCAGCGTTTCTACAGGGGGCCGGGGCACTGAAGCTTTCTTT.